A single sample gave rise to the 27 T cell receptor beta chains below, sequenced in a study of T cells expressing NK-cell markers. TCRdb processed the 5' RACE reads again and assigns one entry to each CDR3 protein, with no DNA. The sample shows 500,000 to 700,000 distinct CDR3 sequences, and under 4.5% sits with its ten largest clones. Sequenced sample: blood T cells: a sorted CD56 or NKG2C T cell subset, CD4+ or CD8+ T cells, or bulk PBMC T cells (not recorded which). The receptors derive from a man between 18 and 29 years old in good health.

The chain uses TRBV7-3 and TRBJ2-2; TCRdb indicates TRBD2, and absent DNA this call remains unverified. The V gene's germline CDR1 is SGHTA and CDR2 FQGTGA. This CDR3 has 16 residues. Here the CDR3 reads CASSSGTSGEVGELFF.

V is TRBV7-3 and J is TRBJ2-3; TCRdb's D gene call, TRBD1, goes unchecked for lack of DNA. The CDR3 runs 15 residues. Germline V gives CDR1 SGHTA, CDR2 FQGTGA. CDR3 protein: CASSLTGSWTDTQYF.

V gene TRBV5-1 combines with J gene TRBJ2-3. From germline, CDR1 is SGHRS and CDR2 YFSETQ. This CDR3 has 15 residues. This CDR3 is CASSLDGRSTDTQYF.

The rearrangement links TRBV5-1 to TRBJ2-3. This CDR3 is built from 15 residues. Germline V gene sequence: CDR1 SGHRS, CDR2 YFSETQ. The CDR3 spells CASSLLDPSTDTQYF. The variable domain in full, completed from reference TRBV5-1 and TRBJ2-3, reads KAGVTQTPRYLIKTRGQQVTLSCSPISGHRSVSWYQQTPGQGLQFLFEYFSETQRNKGNFPGRFSGRQFSNSRSEMNVSTLELGDSALYLCASSLLDPSTDTQYFGPGTRLTVL.

The chain employs TRBV5-1 and TRBJ2-1; TCRdb names TRBD2, which stays unverified in the absence of DNA. The germline gives CDR1 SGHRS, CDR2 YFSETQ. CDR3 length: 14 amino acids. This chain's CDR3 is CASQTSGGDNEQFF.

J is TRBJ2-1 and V is TRBV20-1; TCRdb's D call of TRBD2 is untestable without DNA. Germline lookup yields CDR1 DFQATT and CDR2 SNEGSKA (reference sequence). This CDR3 is 20 amino acids long. CDR3 loop: CSARDRGTSGRVATYNEQFF.

This chain links TRBV5-6 with TRBJ2-7; TCRdb's assignment of TRBD2 cannot be checked, as there is no DNA. Germline CDR1 reads SGHDT; CDR2 reads YYEEEE. There are 14 residues in the CDR3. The CDR3 here is CASSSLAGEYEQYF.

The CDR3 sequence: CSALPGTRVDTQYF. The V call is TRBV29-1, the J call TRBJ2-3; TCRdb's assignment of TRBD2 cannot be checked, as there is no DNA. CDR1 is SQVTM, CDR2 ANQGSEA, per germline. The CDR3 runs 14 residues.

The rearrangement joins TRBV10-3 to TRBJ2-1; TCRdb's D call, TRBD2, is unchecked because there is no DNA. The CDR3 is made up of 19 amino acids. Germline CDR1 and CDR2: ENHRY and SYGVKD. CDR3 residues: CAIRSSGSPKTSSYNEQFF.

The chain links TRBV20-1 to TRBJ2-1; TCRdb's D call of TRBD2 is untestable without DNA. CDR1 is DFQATT and CDR2 is SNEGSKA in the germline V gene (reference sequence). This CDR3 spans 15 amino acids. The CDR3 region is CSAPKKREGYNEQFF.

CDR3 loop: CAISVRKGLAGDGTQYF. The chain is built from TRBV10-3 and TRBJ2-5; TCRdb's assignment of TRBD2 cannot be checked, as there is no DNA. The CDR3 has 17 amino acids. The V gene's germline CDR1 is ENHRY and CDR2 SYGVKD.

This chain connects TRBV27 to TRBJ2-2; TCRdb calls TRBD1, which cannot be checked without DNA. Germline V gene lookup returns CDR1 MNHEY and CDR2 SMNVEV (reference sequence). This CDR3 has 14 amino acids. CDR3 sequence: CASSFHRSAGELFF.

The chain is built from TRBV9 and TRBJ2-7; the D call from TCRdb, TRBD2, cannot be confirmed without DNA. The CDR3 extends over 14 amino acids. The germline gives CDR1 SGDLS, CDR2 YYNGEE. The CDR3 spells CASSPDGTYYEQYF.

V gene TRBV11-3 combines with J gene TRBJ1-1. Germline CDR1 is SGHNT and CDR2 is YENEEA. The CDR3 is made up of 14 amino acids. Here the CDR3 reads CASSLGVTFTEAFF.

V and J are TRBV12-3 or TRBV12-4 and TRBJ1-5; TCRdb picks TRBD1, but there is no DNA to check that call. CDR3 length: 14 residues. The CDR3 sequence: CASSHPGGRQPQHF.

The genes are TRBV5-6 and TRBJ2-5. Per germline, CDR1 SGHDT and CDR2 YYEEEE. The CDR3 has 14 amino acids. CDR3 loop: CASSLAALQETQYF. The complete variable domain, with remaining parts taken from reference TRBV5-6 and TRBJ2-5, reads DAGVTQSPTHLIKTRGQQVTLRCSPKSGHDTVSWYQQALGQGPQFIFQYYEEEERQRGNFPDRFSGHQFPNYSSELNVNALLLGDSALYLCASSLAALQETQYFGPGTRLLVL.

The genes are TRBV6-2 or TRBV6-3 and TRBJ2-5; TCRdb selects TRBD1, and the lack of DNA leaves this call unchecked. This CDR3 is built from 14 residues. The germline V gene encodes CDR1 MNHEY and CDR2 SVGEGT. The CDR3 is CASSPWLRPETQYF.

The V and J genes are TRBV12-3 or TRBV12-4 and TRBJ2-4; TCRdb's D call of TRBD2 is untestable without DNA. The CDR3 runs to 12 residues. The CDR3 reads CASSTDLRLQYF.

The chain has TRBV11-2 and TRBJ2-3; without DNA, the TCRdb call of TRBD1 cannot be checked. The CDR3 has 17 amino acids. Germline CDR1 is SGHAT and CDR2 is FQNNGV. The chain's CDR3 is CASSLRTVPGQTDTQYF. Drawing the rest from reference TRBV11-2 and TRBJ2-3, the complete variable domain is EAGVAQSPRYKIIEKRQSVAFWCNPISGHATLYWYQQILGQGPKLLIQFQNNGVVDDSQLPKDRFSAERLKGVDSTLKIQPAKLEDSAVYLCASSLRTVPGQTDTQYFGPGTRLTVL.

The rearrangement uses TRBV20-1 and TRBJ2-1; no DNA is available, so the TRBD2 call from TCRdb remains unchecked. There are 16 residues in the CDR3. Germline assignment: CDR1 DFQATT and CDR2 SNEGSKA (reference sequence). The CDR3 region is CSSRDKGGLAGLEQFF.

The gene calls are TRBV6-1 and TRBJ1-1; there is no DNA to check the TCRdb D call of TRBD1. Germline V gene data show CDR1 as MNHNS and CDR2 as SASEGT. There are 13 residues in the CDR3. The CDR3 sequence: CASSEGTPFVAFF.

The V gene is TRBV24-1, the J gene TRBJ2-2; TCRdb gives TRBD2 as the D gene, but with no DNA this cannot be confirmed. Germline CDR1 reads KGHDR; CDR2 reads SFDVKD. The CDR3 totals 16 residues. CDR3 amino acids: CATSDSGTKNTGELFF.

The V and J genes are TRBV30 and TRBJ2-3. CDR1 and CDR2 (germline): GTSNPN, SVGIG (reference sequence). This CDR3 is built from 11 residues. Here the CDR3 reads CAWSYPDTQYF.

V usage is TRBV4-2 and J usage is TRBJ2-3; TCRdb's D call, TRBD2, is unchecked because there is no DNA. The CDR3 contains 17 residues. Germline values: CDR1 LGHNA, CDR2 YNFKEQ. The CDR3 is CASSQGAGLARADTQYF.

The chain is built from TRBV7-8 and TRBJ2-2. The CDR3 loop spans 13 amino acids. Germline values: CDR1 SGHVS, CDR2 FQNEAQ. CDR3 protein: CASSFAVTGELFF.

The CDR3 loop reads CASSPLSGRVPYEQYF. This sequence joins TRBV27 and TRBJ2-7; lacking DNA, the TRBD2 call made by TCRdb goes unchecked. Germline CDR1 is MNHEY and CDR2 is SMNVEV (reference sequence). The CDR3 is 16 amino acids.

This chain uses TRBV15 with TRBJ2-7; TCRdb indicates TRBD1, and absent DNA this call remains unverified. Germline CDR1 is LNHNV and CDR2 is YYDKDF (reference sequence). This CDR3 spans 15 amino acids. The chain's CDR3 is CATSRELAPTYEQYF.